The 21 T cell receptor beta chains reported below all come from one sample, sequenced in a study of shared clonotypes between healthy human individuals. Here immunoSEQ multiplex PCR was the method, and the copy in TCRdb shows in-frame clones only, minus some. The sample holds about 2 million clones, about 94% seen once. Positive CCR7 selection of CD45RO-negative cells yielded the naive CD8 cells, and terminally differentiated effector memory CD45RA+ cells were excluded. Material for sequencing was naive CD8+ T cells sorted from blood. These receptors were taken from a man aged 18 to 30 in good health.

The chain employs TRBV9 and TRBJ1-1; TRBD1 aligns across 8 bases. After removal of 4 bases from V and 10 bases from J, the junction contained 6 bases not matched to a gene. This CDR3 has 12 residues. Per the germline V gene, CDR1 is SGDLS and CDR2 is YYNGEE. The CDR3 reads CASSSQGGAAFF. For the CDR3, the DNA is TGTGCCAGCAGCTCACAGGGGGGTGCAGCTTTCTTT.

J is TRBJ2-7 and V is TRBV7-2; possible D gene TRBD1, 6 bases. Germline CDR1 is SGHTA and CDR2 is FQGNSA. This CDR3 is 14 amino acids long. V was shortened by 1 base and J by 2 bases, with 9 bases between the two germline ends. CDR3 protein: CASSLDRAPYEQYF. Here the CDR3 DNA reads TGTGCCAGCAGCTTAGACAGGGCCCCCTACGAGCAGTACTTC.

The chain recombines TRBV27 with TRBJ2-7; tentative D call: TRBD1 (6 bases). The ends were cut back, 2 bases at V and 7 bases at J, with 15 bases in the middle. The germline V gene has CDR1 MNHEY and CDR2 SMNVEV (reference sequence). CDR3 length: 14 amino acids. The CDR3 DNA follows: TGTGCCAGCAGTTTAGTTCAGGGGATGGATGAGCAGTACTTC. Its protein is CASSLVQGMDEQYF.

V usage is TRBV27 and J usage is TRBJ2-1, with 9 bases fitting TRBD2. Germline CDR1 is MNHEY and CDR2 is SMNVEV (reference sequence). With 2 bases clipped from V and 4 bases from J, the junction kept 6 bases outside the gene matches. The CDR3 has 16 amino acids. The DNA of the CDR3 is TGTGCCAGCAGTTTAATGTCTAGCGGGGCATACAATGAGCAGTTCTTC. This sequence encodes CASSLMSSGAYNEQFF.

This chain joins TRBV13 and TRBJ2-7, with no clear D. This CDR3 has 15 amino acids. Germline V gene sequence: CDR1 PRHDT, CDR2 FYEKMQ (reference sequence). The V and J ends lost 5 bases and 2 bases respectively, with 16 bases between them. The CDR3 is CASSHTALTPYEQYF. The DNA for the CDR3 is TGTGCCAGCAGCCACACGGCCCTTACCCCCTACGAGCAGTACTTC.

V is TRBV19 and J is TRBJ2-7; 12 bases agree with TRBD2. V shed 6 bases, J shed 4 bases, and the junction held 10 bases outside the gene matches. Germline CDR1 LNHDA, CDR2 SQIVND (reference sequence). The length of the CDR3 is 16 residues. The CDR3 DNA reads TGTGCCAGTAGCCCCCGACTAGCGGGAGATGCGTACGAGCAGTACTTC. This encodes CASSPRLAGDAYEQYF.

The V gene is TRBV6-5, the J gene TRBJ1-6, with D perhaps matching TRBD1 (5 bases). The V end lost 2 bases, the J end lost 10 bases, and 15 bases lay between the germline ends. The CDR3 is 15 residues long. Germline CDR1 is MNHEY and CDR2 is SVGAGI. The CDR3 DNA reads TGTGCCAGCAGTTACGAGGGGTTCGGAGACTCACCCCTCCACTTT. Its protein product is CASSYEGFGDSPLHF.

The chain uses TRBV11-2 and TRBJ2-7; 8 nucleotides agree with TRBD2. Germline V gives CDR1 SGHAT, CDR2 FQNNGV. J was trimmed by 1 base and V by 2 bases; bases with no gene match: 7. The CDR3 runs to 16 residues. The CDR3 DNA reads TGTGCCAGCAGCTTATTAGGCGGGGGGTGGTCCTACGAGCAGTACTTC. Its translation: CASSLLGGGWSYEQYF.

The chain is built from TRBV6-5 and TRBJ2-1, with 10 bases fitting TRBD2. CDR3 length: 15 residues. V was pared by 2 bases and J by 10 bases, with 8 bases of the junction left unmatched. The germline V gene has CDR1 MNHEY and CDR2 SVGAGI. Here the CDR3 DNA reads TGTGCCAGCAGTTACAAGCTAGCGGGGGCTTTGGAGCAGTTCTTC. Translating gives CASSYKLAGALEQFF.

The rearrangement joins TRBV4-3 to TRBJ2-2, with TRBD2 identical over 9 bases. The junction had 5 bases not matched to a gene; V was cut back by 0 bases and J by 6 bases. The CDR3 length is 16 residues. Germline CDR1 LGHNA, CDR2 YSLEER. The chain's CDR3 is CASSQDVAGVAGELFF. The CDR3 bases are TGCGCCAGCAGCCAAGACGTAGCGGGAGTAGCCGGGGAGCTGTTTTTT.

J is TRBJ1-6 and V is TRBV30; D possibly corresponds to TRBD1 (5 bases). The CDR3 is 14 amino acids. The V end lost 0 bases, the J end lost 8 bases, and 11 bases lay between the germline ends. Germline V CDR1 and CDR2: GTSNPN, SVGIG (reference sequence). DNA for the CDR3: TGTGCCTGGAGTGTCTGGGACCGGGATTCACCCCTCCACTTT. Amino acids: CAWSVWDRDSPLHF.

This sequence joins TRBV5-4 and TRBJ2-3; 8 nucleotides match TRBD1. This CDR3 region has 15 residues. Germline-derived CDR1 and CDR2 are SGHNT and YYREEE (reference sequence). The ends lost 4 bases at V and 2 bases at J; junction bases unmatched: 6. CDR3 loop: CASSVGQANTDTQYF. CDR3 in DNA: TGTGCCAGCAGCGTGGGACAGGCGAACACAGATACGCAGTATTTT.

The chain employs TRBV27 and TRBJ1-3, with TRBD1 matching over 7 bases. V lost 4 bases and J lost 7; bases outside the gene matches: 4. In germline, CDR1 is MNHEY, CDR2 SMNVEV (reference sequence). This CDR3 contains 13 residues. The CDR3 DNA is TGTGCCAGCAGTTCAATCAGGGGGAACACCATATATTTT. It yields the protein CASSSIRGNTIYF.

CDR3 bases: TGTGCCAGCAGTTGGGACACCGGGGAGCTGTTTTTT. Its protein is CASSWDTGELFF. V is TRBV5-6 and J is TRBJ2-2; no reliable D call. Germline loops: CDR1 SGHDT, CDR2 YYEEEE. Trimming cost V 5 bases and J 3 bases, with 5 bases left between them. This CDR3 has 12 residues.

V is TRBV5-6 and J is TRBJ2-7; D is perhaps TRBD1 or TRBD2 (5 bases each). Looked up from germline, CDR1 is SGHDT and CDR2 is YYEEEE. Trimming removed 2 bases at V and 2 bases at J, with 11 bases between. This CDR3 contains 14 residues. This chain's CDR3 is CASSFWGSAYEQYF. CDR3 nucleotides: TGTGCCAGCAGCTTCTGGGGGAGCGCCTACGAGCAGTACTTC.

In its sample, this clone was seen a few times. V gene TRBV9 combines with J gene TRBJ2-7; 13 bases are a match to TRBD2. CDR1 SGDLS and CDR2 YYNGEE come from the germline V gene. J lost 5 bases, V lost 3 bases, and 5 bases had no gene match. This CDR3 has 15 amino acids. DNA of the CDR3: TGTGCCAGCAGCGCGTTCGGACTAGCGGGGGACGAGCAGTACTTC. This codes for CASSAFGLAGDEQYF.

This clone occurred a few times. This sample includes further DNA sequences coding for the same CDR3. The chain combines TRBV4-1 with TRBJ2-3; no firm D call. This CDR3 is 14 amino acids long. Germline CDR1 MGHRA, CDR2 YSYEKL. Trimming took 0 bases from V and 0 from J, leaving 4 bases between them. The CDR3 here is CASSQDPSTDTQYF. The CDR3 nucleotides are TGCGCCAGCAGCCAAGATCCGAGCACAGATACGCAGTATTTT.

The rearrangement joins TRBV6-1 to TRBJ1-2, with D tentatively TRBD1 (5 bases). This CDR3 region has 13 residues. CDR1 is MNHNS and CDR2 is SASEGT in the germline V gene. The V end lost 3 bases, the J end lost 8 bases, and 13 bases lay between the germline ends. The CDR3 nucleotides are TGTGCCAGCAGTGAGATAGGGACGGGAGGCTACACCTTC. It codes for CASSEIGTGGYTF.

The V gene is TRBV27, the J gene TRBJ2-1, with 8 nucleotides matching TRBD1. With 5 bases clipped from V and 0 bases from J, the junction kept 6 bases outside the gene matches. Germline lookup yields CDR1 MNHEY and CDR2 SMNVEV (reference sequence). This CDR3 contains 16 residues. This CDR3 reads CASSKQGVVSYNEQFF. The CDR3 coding sequence is TGTGCCAGCAGTAAACAGGGGGTCGTCTCCTACAATGAGCAGTTCTTC.

This chain uses TRBV4-1 with TRBJ1-5, with D uncertain. Germline-derived CDR1 and CDR2 are MGHRA and YSYEKL. V lost 0 bases and J lost 1, with 4 bases in between. The CDR3 loop spans 14 amino acids. In DNA form, the CDR3 reads TGCGCCAGCAGCCAAGATGGGAGCAATCAGCCCCAGCATTTT. This encodes CASSQDGSNQPQHF.

As regards this clone: Other DNA sequences within the sample encode an identical CDR3. This chain connects TRBV5-6 to TRBJ2-3; TRBD2 is a possible D gene (5 bases). The germline gives CDR1 SGHDT, CDR2 YYEEEE. V lost 0 bases to trimming and J lost 3 bases, with 5 bases between them. This CDR3 is 13 amino acids long. CDR3 protein: CASSLGTTDTQYF. CDR3 sequence (DNA): TGTGCCAGCAGCTTGGGGACTACAGATACGCAGTATTTT.